These 5 T cell receptor beta chains originate from one sample sequenced in a study of T cell changes during pregnancy in multiple sclerosis. Method: immunoSEQ multiplex PCR; TCRdb's copy keeps in-frame clones and lacks some. In the table there are 65,000 to 75,000 clones, roughly 92% of which are singletons. The sequencing used peripheral blood, collected in the second trimester of pregnancy. All receptors derive from a female donor with multiple sclerosis, enrolled in a pregnancy study.

Concerning this clone itself: A read error may account for a junction end that differs from germline. The gene calls are TRBV19 and TRBJ2-7, with 8 positions matching TRBD1. This CDR3 has 13 residues. The germline V gene has CDR1 LNHDA and CDR2 SQIVND (reference sequence). CDR3 sequence (DNA): TGTGCCAGTAGTCCGGGACAGGTGGCGAAAATTGGCTTC. Its translation is CASSPGQVAKIGF.

This clone was observed once. The rearrangement joins TRBV4-3 to TRBJ2-1, with 9 bases aligning to TRBD2. Looked up from germline, CDR1 is LGHNA and CDR2 is YSLEER. Trimming took 4 bases from V and 5 from J; bases not matched to a gene: 9. This CDR3 comprises 16 residues. The CDR3 loop is CASSPPQQRGDNEQFF. CDR3 DNA sequence: TGCGCCAGCAGCCCCCCCCAACAGCGGGGGGACAATGAGCAGTTCTTC.

V usage is TRBV29-1 and J usage is TRBJ2-7; D possibly corresponds to TRBD1 (6 bases). Germline assignment: CDR1 SQVTM and CDR2 ANQGSEA. Trimming took 7 bases from V and 2 from J, leaving 18 bases between them. This CDR3 is built from 14 residues. CDR3 amino acids: CSAVGGRTAYEQYF. In DNA, the CDR3 is TGCAGCGCTGTAGGGGGTAGAACTGCCTACGAGCAGTACTTC.

The table lists this clone with a count of one. V gene TRBV7-9 combines with J gene TRBJ2-7, with 8 bases matching TRBD2. Germline V gene sequence: CDR1 SEHNR, CDR2 FQNEAQ (reference sequence). The CDR3 runs 15 residues. Losses at the gene ends were 5 bases for V and 0 bases for J; bases not matched to a gene: 6. The CDR3 is CASSRTSLLSYEQYF. For the CDR3, the DNA is TGTGCCAGCAGCCGGACTAGCTTGCTCTCCTACGAGCAGTACTTC.

This clone has more than one count but fewer than ten. The chain has TRBV5-1 and TRBJ2-7; no definite D call. There are 14 residues in the CDR3. Germline lookup yields CDR1 SGHRS and CDR2 YFSETQ. The ends were cut back, 3 bases at V and 5 bases at J, with 15 bases in the middle. The CDR3 nucleotides read TGCGCCAGCAGCTCTGCGCGGCCCCCCAACGAGCAGTACTTC. This gives the protein CASSSARPPNEQYF.